Listed here are 29 T cell receptor beta chains from one sample, sequenced in a study of cytomegalovirus exposure and HLA in healthy donors. Primers: 60 Vbeta forward and 13 Jbeta reverse. Clones were read by immunoSEQ multiplex PCR, and TCRdb kept only the in-frame ones, dropping some. The repertoire holds some 120,000 clones, with 75% to 80% as singletons. Material for sequencing was PBMCs. Receptors originate from a woman aged 35 to 49 in good health and CMV-seronegative.

V is TRBV4-3 and J is TRBJ2-5, with TRBD2 matching over 9 bases. The J call may not be correct, given that the DNA end is closer to TRBJ2-7. In germline, CDR1 is LGHNA, CDR2 YSLEER. The CDR3 extends over 16 amino acids. CDR3: CASSQEAGGGTYEQYF. The CDR3 nucleotides read TGCGCCAGCAGCCAAGAAGCGGGAGGAGGAACCTACGAGCAGTACTTC.

The V gene is TRBV28, the J gene TRBJ1-2, with D maybe TRBD1 (5 bases). The CDR3 has 12 residues. Germline V gene data show CDR1 as MDHEN and CDR2 as SYDVKM. The V end was cut by 9 bases, the J end by 4 bases, with 12 bases between. The CDR3 loop is CASTTDPYGYTF. The CDR3 nucleotides read TGTGCCAGTACGACAGACCCCTATGGCTACACCTTC.

DNA for the CDR3: TGTGCCACCAGCAGCGGTACAGGGGCAGCAGAGACCCAGTACTTC. This sequence encodes CATSSGTGAAETQYF. V usage is TRBV15 and J usage is TRBJ2-5; 7 bases agree with TRBD1. Looked up from germline, CDR1 is LNHNV and CDR2 is YYDKDF (reference sequence). With 3 bases clipped from V and 4 bases from J, the junction kept 8 bases outside the gene matches. The CDR3 extends over 15 amino acids.

V gene TRBV9 combines with J gene TRBJ2-3; D perhaps matches TRBD1 (6 bases). From germline, CDR1 is SGDLS and CDR2 YYNGEE. Trimming left V 0 bases short and J 1 base short, with 9 bases between. The CDR3 loop spans 15 amino acids. The CDR3 DNA sequence: TGTGCCAGCAGCGTAGGCGGACAGCGCACAGATACGCAGTATTTT. It is translated as CASSVGGQRTDTQYF.

The chain is built from TRBV18 and TRBJ2-3, with TRBD1 matching 9 bases. This CDR3 contains 17 residues. V gave up 4 bases and J gave up 6 bases; unmatched junction bases: 14. From germline, CDR1 is KGHSH and CDR2 LQKENI. The CDR3 DNA is TGTGCCAGCTCACACGGCTACCGGGACAGGGAGGCGGATACGCAGTATTTT. It encodes CASSHGYRDREADTQYF.

The rearrangement joins TRBV5-1 to TRBJ2-5; 13 nucleotides line up with TRBD2. Germline V gene lookup returns CDR1 SGHRS and CDR2 YFSETQ. The CDR3 length is 16 residues. After removal of 0 bases from V and 5 bases from J, the junction contained 4 bases not matched to a gene. The DNA for the CDR3 is TGCGCCAGCAGCTTGGGGGGACTAGCGGGAAGTGAGACCCAGTACTTC. Amino acid sequence: CASSLGGLAGSETQYF. The full variable domain, completed using reference TRBV5-1 and TRBJ2-5, is KAGVTQTPRYLIKTRGQQVTLSCSPISGHRSVSWYQQTPGQGLQFLFEYFSETQRNKGNFPGRFSGRQFSNSRSEMNVSTLELGDSALYLCASSLGGLAGSETQYFGPGTRLLVL.

V is TRBV28 and J is TRBJ1-5, with D unresolved. The CDR3 extends over 12 amino acids. The V end lost 6 bases, the J end lost 6 bases, and 9 bases lay between the germline ends. Germline lookup yields CDR1 MDHEN and CDR2 SYDVKM. The CDR3 spells CASRRFGQPQHF. CDR3 nucleotide sequence: TGTGCCAGCAGGAGGTTTGGTCAGCCCCAGCATTTT.

The chain uses TRBV4-1 and TRBJ2-5; D unresolved. Germline lookup yields CDR1 MGHRA and CDR2 YSYEKL. The CDR3 length is 14 residues. The V gene lost 6 bases and the J gene lost 5 bases, with 16 bases spanning the gap. CDR3 DNA: TGCGCCAGCAGTCGCCAACCGCTCCGGGAGACCCAGTACTTC. It is translated as CASSRQPLRETQYF.

Only a few counts were recorded for this clone. This chain joins TRBV7-6 and TRBJ1-5, with D perhaps TRBD1 (5 bases). CDR1 and CDR2 from the germline V gene are SGHVS and FNYEAQ. This CDR3 is 14 amino acids long. V was pared by 4 bases and J by 4 bases, with 11 bases between. CDR3 nucleotide sequence: TGTGCCAGCAGCTCTGCGGGGCAAAATCAGCCCCAGCATTTT. Encoded protein: CASSSAGQNQPQHF.

The rearrangement uses TRBV5-1 and TRBJ2-5; no clear D gene. This CDR3 region has 11 residues. Germline CDR1 reads SGHRS; CDR2 reads YFSETQ. Trimming cost V 1 base and J 4 bases, with 2 bases left between them. The CDR3 region is CASSLRETQYF. The DNA of the CDR3 is TGCGCCAGCAGCTTGCGAGAGACCCAGTACTTC.

V is TRBV25-1 and J is TRBJ2-7, with a possible D match to TRBD2 (5 bases). The V and J ends lost 3 bases and 4 bases respectively, with 13 bases between them. The CDR3 runs 14 residues. The V gene's germline CDR1 is MGHDK and CDR2 SYGVNS. CDR3 nucleotides: TGTGCCAGCAGTGATAGCGAGAGTTTGTACGAGCAGTACTTC. Its protein is CASSDSESLYEQYF.

The chain employs TRBV29-1 and TRBJ2-7, with D maybe TRBD2 (5 bases). Germline-derived CDR1 and CDR2 are SQVTM and ANQGSEA. The CDR3 has 14 residues. The ends were cut back, 1 base at V and 2 bases at J, with 12 bases in the middle. The CDR3 DNA sequence: TGCAGCGTTGAAGCGGCTACGGGAACCTACGAGCAGTACTTC. Its translation: CSVEAATGTYEQYF.

The chain employs TRBV27 and TRBJ1-5; maybe TRBD1 (6 bases). CDR1 and CDR2 from the germline V gene are MNHEY and SMNVEV (reference sequence). The V gene lost 5 bases and the J gene lost 0 bases, with 17 bases spanning the gap. This CDR3 is 17 amino acids long. The CDR3 DNA reads TGTGCCAGCAGTAGCACCGCCGGGACAAATAGCAATCAGCCCCAGCATTTT. Its translation is CASSSTAGTNSNQPQHF.

The J gene is TRBJ2-2, the V gene TRBV2; the D is unclear. Germline CDR1 is SNHLY and CDR2 is FYNNEI. Trimming took 1 base from V and 1 from J, leaving 4 bases between them. CDR3 size: 14 residues. CDR3 residues: CASSEGLNTGELFF. The CDR3 region has the DNA TGTGCCAGCAGTGAAGGTCTGAACACCGGGGAGCTGTTTTTT.

This clone was counted once. The V and J genes are TRBV9 and TRBJ1-1; tentatively, D is TRBD1 (6 bases). There are 15 residues in the CDR3. The V end was cut by 3 bases, the J end by 0 bases, with 12 bases between. Germline V gene sequence: CDR1 SGDLS, CDR2 YYNGEE. The CDR3 nucleotides read TGTGCCAGCAGCGCTCCGACAGGACTGAACACTGAAGCTTTCTTT. This translates into CASSAPTGLNTEAFF.

The V call is TRBV28, the J call TRBJ2-3, with D unclear. V lost 3 bases and J lost 6, with 10 bases in between. Germline V gene data show CDR1 as MDHEN and CDR2 as SYDVKM. The length of the CDR3 is 13 residues. The CDR3 here is CASSFLARDTQYF. As DNA, the CDR3 is TGTGCCAGCAGTTTTCTTGCTAGGGATACGCAGTATTTT.

The rearrangement links TRBV2 to TRBJ2-1; 8 bases line up with TRBD2. The CDR3 is 13 residues long. Germline trimming cut 7 bases from V and 8 bases from J; bases unmatched to any gene: 7. Germline V gives CDR1 SNHLY, CDR2 FYNNEI. CDR3 coding DNA: TGTGCCAGCAAACAAGCGGGAGACCATGAGCAGTTCTTC. Its translation: CASKQAGDHEQFF. Together with reference TRBV2 and TRBJ2-1, the CDR3 gives the full variable domain: EPEVTQTPSHQVTQMGQEVILRCVPISNHLYFYWYRQILGQKVEFLVSFYNNEISEKSEIFDDQFSVERPDGSNFTLKIRSTKLEDSAMYFCASKQAGDHEQFFGPGTRLTVL.

The rearrangement uses TRBV18 and TRBJ1-2; the D is unclear. Trimming took 6 bases from V and 6 from J, leaving 17 bases between them. Germline loops: CDR1 KGHSH, CDR2 LQKENI. The CDR3 runs 14 residues. This chain's CDR3 is CASSPTGEANGYTF. CDR3 nucleotides: TGTGCCAGCTCTCCCACCGGGGAAGCTAATGGCTACACCTTC.

The rearrangement links TRBV28 to TRBJ1-1; 7 nucleotides align to TRBD1. The ends lost 3 bases at V and 1 base at J; junction bases unmatched: 8. This CDR3 region has 16 residues. CDR1 and CDR2 from the germline V gene are MDHEN and SYDVKM. In DNA, the CDR3 is TGTGCCAGCAGTTTTAACCCGGGACAGTCGAACACTGAAGCTTTCTTT. Its protein product is CASSFNPGQSNTEAFF.

The chain is built from TRBV7-2 and TRBJ1-6; D remains ambiguous. The V end lost 3 bases, the J end lost 0 bases, and 6 bases lay between the germline ends. This CDR3 region has 15 residues. Germline assignment: CDR1 SGHTA and CDR2 FQGNSA. The CDR3 region has the DNA TGTGCCAGCAGCTTCGGTGGCTCCTATAATTCACCCCTCCACTTT. Translated, it gives CASSFGGSYNSPLHF. Combining the CDR3 with reference TRBV7-2 and TRBJ1-6 gives the whole variable domain GAGVSQSPSNKVTEKGKDVELRCDPISGHTALYWYRQSLGQGLEFLIYFQGNSAPDKSGLPSDRFSAERTGGSVSTLTIQRTQQEDSAVYLCASSFGGSYNSPLHFGNGTRLTVT.

This rearrangement joins TRBV6-1 to TRBJ1-3; 8 bases map to TRBD1. Trimming at V came to 5 bases and at J to 3 bases, leaving 3 bases not matched to a gene. Germline CDR1 MNHNS, CDR2 SASEGT. The CDR3 is made up of 14 amino acids. The CDR3 loop reads CASSQQGDGNTIYF. CDR3 sequence (DNA): TGTGCCAGCAGTCAACAGGGGGATGGAAACACCATATATTTT.

The chain uses TRBV7-9 and TRBJ2-7; 11 positions agree with TRBD2. The CDR3 sequence is 15 residues long. Germline CDR1 SEHNR, CDR2 FQNEAQ (reference sequence). Germline trimming cut 4 bases from V and 3 bases from J; bases unmatched to any gene: 5. In DNA, the CDR3 is TGTGCCAGCAGCTACGGACTAGCGGGCTACTACGAGCAGTACTTC. It codes for CASSYGLAGYYEQYF.

CDR3 protein: CASSPTGKVQPQHF. The CDR3 coding sequence is TGTGCCAGCAGTCCCACTGGTAAAGTCCAGCCCCAGCATTTT. The genes are TRBV27 and TRBJ1-5; D remains unclear. The V end was cut by 5 bases, the J end by 7 bases, with 15 bases between. The CDR3 sequence is 14 residues long. Germline values: CDR1 MNHEY, CDR2 SMNVEV (reference sequence).

The chain links TRBV29-1 to TRBJ2-5; the match to TRBD2 covers 9 bases. V was clipped by 3 bases and J by 5 bases; unmatched bases: 7. The germline V gene has CDR1 SQVTM and CDR2 ANQGSEA. The CDR3 consists of 14 residues. The CDR3 region has the DNA TGCAGCGTTGACCCGGCGGGGGGGCGGGAGACCCAGTACTTC. Translation: CSVDPAGGRETQYF. Together with reference TRBV29-1 and TRBJ2-5, the CDR3 gives the full variable domain: SAVISQKPSRDICQRGTSLTIQCQVDSQVTMMFWYRQQPGQSLTLIATANQGSEATYESGFVIDKFPISRPNLTFSTLTVSNMSPEDSSIYLCSVDPAGGRETQYFGPGTRLLVL.

V and J are TRBV4-3 and TRBJ2-7; 11 bases align to TRBD1. Unmatched junction bases numbered 6, after V lost 4 bases and J lost 7 bases. Germline CDR1 and CDR2: LGHNA and YSLEER. The CDR3 contains 14 residues. CDR3 DNA sequence: TGCGCCAGCAGCCCAGGACAGGGGGCTGGGGAGCAGTACTTC. As protein: CASSPGQGAGEQYF.

The CDR3 DNA follows: TGTGCCAGCAGCTCAAGGGACAGGTACGAGCAGTACTTC. It specifies CASSSRDRYEQYF. The chain is built from TRBV7-9 and TRBJ2-7; 8 bases align to TRBD1. This CDR3 spans 13 amino acids. After removal of 4 bases from V and 4 bases from J, the junction contained 3 bases not matched to a gene. Germline assignment: CDR1 SEHNR and CDR2 FQNEAQ (reference sequence).

The chain has TRBV6-5 and TRBJ1-2, with no clear D. The V end lost 2 bases, the J end lost 2 bases, and 9 bases lay between the germline ends. Germline assignment: CDR1 MNHEY and CDR2 SVGAGI. This CDR3 spans 14 amino acids. CDR3 DNA sequence: TGTGCCAGCAGTTACAATGTCAGAAACTATGGCTACACCTTC. Its protein is CASSYNVRNYGYTF.

The chain links TRBV18 to TRBJ1-6; 7 bases line up with TRBD1. This CDR3 is built from 14 residues. CDR1 is KGHSH and CDR2 is LQKENI in the germline V gene. V shed 3 bases and J 8 bases; nucleotides not matched to a gene: 4. In DNA form, the CDR3 reads TGTGCCAGCTCACCCACAGGGGAGGATTCACCCCTCCACTTT. This gives the protein CASSPTGEDSPLHF. The full variable domain, in which reference TRBV18 and TRBJ1-6 provide the parts outside the CDR3, is NAGVMQNPRHLVRRRGQEARLRCSPMKGHSHVYWYRQLPEEGLKFMVYLQKENIIDESGMPKERFSAEFPKEGPSILRIQQVVRGDSAAYFCASSPTGEDSPLHFGNGTRLTVT.

The chain is built from TRBV10-3 and TRBJ2-1; 14 bases are shared with TRBD2. Trimming took 6 bases from V and 7 from J; bases not matched to a gene: 23. The length of the CDR3 is 21 residues. Germline V gene sequence: CDR1 ENHRY, CDR2 SYGVKD. The CDR3 reads CAIRSSYGTSGRGGAGNEQFF. DNA of the CDR3: TGTGCCATCAGGAGCTCCTACGGGACTAGCGGGAGAGGGGGCGCAGGGAATGAGCAGTTCTTC.